The following is a T cell receptor (beta chain) sequence with its context. Its antigen remains unidentified. These data come from a study of cytomegalovirus exposure and HLA in healthy donors. Researchers ran the PCR with 60 Vbeta and 13 Jbeta primers. Sequencing was performed with immunoSEQ multiplex PCR; in TCRdb, only in-frame clones are kept and a portion is missing. Altogether approximately 170,000 clones are present, roughly 85% being singletons, with the ten largest covering about 1.6%. The study's findings and limits: The Asian-associated ancestry cluster reportedly had fewer N-insertions than the approximately 690-donor mean in a later analysis.

The trim removed 7 bases at V and 3 bases at J, leaving 3 bases unmatched. Germline values: CDR1 ENHRY, CDR2 SYGVKD. CDR3 length: 13 residues. This sequence joins TRBV10-3 and TRBJ2-7, with TRBD1 matching 10 bases. The TCR comes from a male donor in good health and CMV-seronegative. Sequenced sample: PBMCs. The CDR3 loop reads CAITRTGGYEQYF. CDR3 in DNA: TGTGCCATCACGAGGACAGGGGGCTACGAGCAGTACTTC.